This T cell receptor (beta chain) stems from a study of cytomegalovirus exposure and HLA in healthy donors. Broader study findings: The tendency of first-cohort TCR clusters to co-occur in the roughly 130 validation repertoires emerged from a later analysis. While the bulk of TCR sequences proved rare, some public TCRs turned up in many donors.

Here immunoSEQ multiplex PCR was the method, and the copy in TCRdb shows in-frame clones only, minus some. In the table there are 150,000 to 200,000 clones, around 89% of which are singletons. The donors formed part of the roughly 120-subject validation cohort, distinct from the approximately 630-subject first cohort. Points on this clone: Its antigen is as yet unknown.

The CDR3 is 12 residues long. V lost 4 bases and J lost 7, with 8 bases in between. Per the germline V gene, CDR1 is MDHEN and CDR2 is SYDVKM. The sample consisted of PBMCs. The TCR comes from a man younger than 35 in good health and CMV-seronegative. V is TRBV28 and J is TRBJ1-5, with TRBD1 as a possible D gene (6 bases). The CDR3 protein is CASSWGGQPQHF. The CDR3 DNA sequence: TGTGCCAGCAGTTGGGGGGGCCAGCCCCAGCATTTT.